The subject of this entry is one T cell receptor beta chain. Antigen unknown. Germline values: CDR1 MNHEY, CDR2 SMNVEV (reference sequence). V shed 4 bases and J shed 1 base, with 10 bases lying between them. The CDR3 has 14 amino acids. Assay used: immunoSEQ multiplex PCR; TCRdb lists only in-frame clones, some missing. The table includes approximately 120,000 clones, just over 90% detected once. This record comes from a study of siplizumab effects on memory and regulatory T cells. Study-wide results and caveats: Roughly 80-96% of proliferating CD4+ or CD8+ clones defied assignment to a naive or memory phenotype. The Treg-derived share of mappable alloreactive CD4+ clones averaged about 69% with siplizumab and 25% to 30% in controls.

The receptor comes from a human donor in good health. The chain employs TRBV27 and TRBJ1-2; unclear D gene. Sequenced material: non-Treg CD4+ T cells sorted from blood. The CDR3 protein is CASSSLRGNYGYTF. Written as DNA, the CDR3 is TGTGCCAGCAGTTCCCTGCGGGGTAACTATGGCTACACCTTC.